Shown below are 30 T cell receptor beta chains from a single sample sequenced in a study of beta chain features in type 1 diabetes. Expressed TCRB transcripts were sequenced, since all the RNA that had been isolated was reverse transcribed. Repertoires were generated with immunoSEQ multiplex PCR, while TCRdb's copy carries only in-frame clones and drops some. The data contain under 450,000 clones, approximately 14% of them seen just once; the ten biggest clones take up 0.03% to 0.04%. Material for sequencing was naive CD4+ T cells from blood. The source is a man aged 25 to 40 in good health.

The table lists this clone with a few counts. The chain joins TRBV25-1 to TRBJ1-3; D is undetermined. Trimming took 2 bases from V and 1 from J, leaving 6 bases between them. Germline V CDR1 and CDR2: MGHDK, SYGVNS. The CDR3 is made up of 14 amino acids. Here the CDR3 DNA reads TGTGCCAGCAGTGAAATGGGATCTGGAAACACCATATATTTT. As protein: CASSEMGSGNTIYF.

V is TRBV30 and J is TRBJ1-1; D is unclear. V lost 5 bases and J lost 5, with 15 bases in between. The CDR3 runs 13 residues. CDR1 and CDR2 (germline): GTSNPN, SVGIG (reference sequence). CDR3 in DNA: TGTGCCTGGGACGTGGTTCCGGGAACTGAAGCTTTCTTT. It specifies CAWDVVPGTEAFF.

This clone was observed a single time. The V and J genes are TRBV11-3 and TRBJ2-1; 11 nucleotides line up with TRBD2. Trimming took 5 bases from V and 7 from J; bases not matched to a gene: 10. Germline assignment: CDR1 SGHNT and CDR2 YENEEA. The CDR3 is made up of 16 amino acids. The CDR3 region is CASSTRASGRSNEQFF. DNA for the CDR3: TGTGCCAGCAGCACCCGGGCTAGCGGGAGGAGTAATGAGCAGTTCTTC.

This clone has more than one count but fewer than ten. The gene calls are TRBV10-3 and TRBJ1-1, with TRBD1 identical over 12 bases. The V segment lost 10 bases and the J segment 0 bases; nucleotides outside the gene matches: 3. The V gene's germline CDR1 is ENHRY and CDR2 SYGVKD. This CDR3 has 14 residues. CDR3 nucleotides: TGTGCCACACGGGACAGGGGGCTGAACACTGAAGCTTTCTTT. Protein sequence: CATRDRGLNTEAFF.

This clone was seen a few times. The rearrangement joins TRBV7-9 to TRBJ2-3; 9 bases align to TRBD2. V shed 3 bases, J shed 4 bases, and the junction held 5 bases outside the gene matches. Germline values: CDR1 SEHNR, CDR2 FQNEAQ (reference sequence). This CDR3 comprises 15 residues. The CDR3 region is CASSFAAGGSDTQYF. Written as DNA, the CDR3 is TGTGCCAGCAGCTTCGCAGCGGGAGGATCAGATACGCAGTATTTT.

This clone came up a few times. V and J are TRBV5-6 and TRBJ2-5, with 9 bases fitting TRBD1. In germline, CDR1 is SGHDT, CDR2 YYEEEE. Trimming removed 4 bases from V and 2 bases from J; junction bases left unmatched: 6. The CDR3 is 15 amino acids. CDR3 sequence reads: CASSLGTGIQETQYF. The CDR3 DNA reads TGTGCCAGCAGCCTTGGGACAGGGATACAAGAGACCCAGTACTTC.

The V gene is TRBV7-3, the J gene TRBJ2-1, with D perhaps assigned TRBD1 or TRBD2 (6 bases each). The CDR3 covers 15 residues. V was cut by 6 bases and J by 7 bases, with 19 bases left in between. Germline CDR1 SGHTA, CDR2 FQGTGA. The CDR3 loop is CASSLQGSGHNEQFF. DNA for the CDR3: TGTGCCAGCAGTCTCCAGGGGAGCGGGCATAATGAGCAGTTCTTC.

In its sample, this clone was seen a few times. This chain joins TRBV9 and TRBJ2-2; D call uncertain. The CDR3 has 14 amino acids. V was pared by 0 bases and J by 3 bases, with 6 bases between. The germline V gene has CDR1 SGDLS and CDR2 YYNGEE. CDR3 sequence: CASSVEQHTGELFF. Here the CDR3 DNA reads TGTGCCAGCAGCGTAGAACAGCACACCGGGGAGCTGTTTTTT.

This clone has just a few counts. The chain combines TRBV9 with TRBJ2-1, with unresolved D. Trimming shortened V by 0 bases and J by 0 bases, and 10 bases separated the two germline ends. CDR1 and CDR2 from the germline V gene are SGDLS and YYNGEE. The CDR3 runs 16 residues. The CDR3 bases are TGTGCCAGCAGCGTAGCTAGGGCAAGCTCCTACAATGAGCAGTTCTTC. Encoded protein: CASSVARASSYNEQFF.

This clone was observed a few times. The chain joins TRBV7-2 to TRBJ2-3; 8 bases fit TRBD2. Germline CDR1 SGHTA, CDR2 FQGNSA. V shed 1 base, J shed 0 bases, and the junction held 0 bases outside the gene matches. CDR3 length: 15 residues. DNA of the CDR3: TGTGCCAGCAGCTTAGGACTAGCGAGCACAGATACGCAGTATTTT. It codes for CASSLGLASTDTQYF.

This clone occurred a few times. The chain links TRBV30 to TRBJ1-5; the match to TRBD1 covers 8 bases. J lost 6 bases, V lost 2 bases, and 6 bases had no gene match. The germline gives CDR1 GTSNPN, CDR2 SVGIG (reference sequence). This CDR3 region has 14 residues. CDR3 nucleotides: TGTGCCTGGAGTCCCGGGACAGGAGGTCAGCCCCAGCATTTT. Its translation is CAWSPGTGGQPQHF.

The chain couples TRBV4-1 to TRBJ1-3; D is undetermined. V lost 5 bases and J 0 bases, leaving 14 bases between the germline ends. CDR1 and CDR2 from the germline V gene are MGHRA and YSYEKL. The CDR3 runs to 16 residues. For the CDR3, the DNA is TGCGCCAGCAGCGGGGTTCTCGCCGCCTCTGGAAACACCATATATTTT. Translating it yields CASSGVLAASGNTIYF.

For this clone: The germline gene is not matched at one end of the junction; a read error may be the cause. The chain has TRBV5-1 and TRBJ2-1, with a weak D call TRBD1 (6 bases). The CDR3 is 14 amino acids. Germline V gene data show CDR1 as SGHRS and CDR2 as YFSETQ. Here the CDR3 reads CASSSRDKGHRVVF. In DNA, the CDR3 is TGCGCCAGCAGCTCCCGGGACAAGGGGCACAGGGTAGTCTTC.

This clone was found a few times. The chain is built from TRBV29-1 and TRBJ2-3; a weak D match, TRBD1 (5 bases). Germline CDR1 and CDR2: SQVTM and ANQGSEA. This CDR3 region has 12 residues. V was trimmed by 5 bases and J by 2 bases, leaving 8 bases between them. CDR3 protein: CSVKGPTDTQYF. DNA of the CDR3: TGCAGCGTTAAGGGGCCCACAGATACGCAGTATTTT.

The CDR3 nucleotides are TGTGCCAGCAGCTTAGCTAGCGGGGGGGCCTACGAGCAGTACTTC. Protein product: CASSLASGGAYEQYF. The chain couples TRBV7-2 to TRBJ2-7; 11 bases fit TRBD2. The CDR3 consists of 15 residues. CDR1 SGHTA and CDR2 FQGNSA come from the germline V gene. V lost 0 bases and J lost 2; bases outside the gene matches: 0.

This clone has more than one count but fewer than ten. The chain joins TRBV5-6 to TRBJ2-7; TRBD2 might be the D (5 bases). V was clipped by 3 bases and J by 3 bases, with 13 bases between them. The germline CDR1 and CDR2 sequences are SGHDT and YYEEEE. The length of the CDR3 is 14 residues. The CDR3 sequence: CASSSRQGLYEQYF. The CDR3 nucleotides read TGTGCCAGCAGCTCCCGACAAGGACTCTACGAGCAGTACTTC.

The chain combines TRBV4-3 with TRBJ2-2; 9 bases are shared with TRBD2. CDR3 size: 17 residues. The V and J ends lost 2 bases and 0 bases, in that order; junction bases with no gene match: 4. Germline V gene sequence: CDR1 LGHNA, CDR2 YSLEER. The CDR3 protein is CASSQQSGGPNTGELFF. CDR3 in DNA: TGCGCCAGCAGCCAACAGAGCGGGGGGCCGAACACCGGGGAGCTGTTTTTT.

The V call is TRBV30, the J call TRBJ1-3; D call uncertain. The length of the CDR3 is 12 residues. CDR1 GTSNPN and CDR2 SVGIG come from the germline V gene (reference sequence). V lost 1 base, J lost 3 bases, and 4 bases lay in between. DNA of the CDR3: TGTGCCTGGAGTGCGGTTGGAAACACCATATATTTT. Translation: CAWSAVGNTIYF.

The gene calls are TRBV29-1 and TRBJ1-2; 8 positions match TRBD1. Germline CDR1 is SQVTM and CDR2 is ANQGSEA. Trimming took 6 bases from V and 6 from J; bases not matched to a gene: 3. The CDR3 totals 11 residues. The CDR3 loop reads CSVRTGHGYTF. The CDR3 DNA is TGCAGCGTGAGGACAGGGCATGGCTACACCTTC.

This clone was detected a few times. The chain recombines TRBV2 with TRBJ2-7; tentatively, D is TRBD2 (6 bases). The CDR3 extends over 13 amino acids. V lost 7 bases and J lost 6, with 16 bases in between. In germline, CDR1 is SNHLY, CDR2 FYNNEI. CDR3 coding DNA: TGTGCCAGCAAGACGGGAGCACGCTTCGAGCAGTACGTC. This codes for CASKTGARFEQYV.

Comments on this clone: A much larger clonotype is one base distant, so this may be a read error. The chain links TRBV2 to TRBJ2-1; no clear D gene. The V end lost 5 bases, the J end lost 6 bases, and 2 bases lay between the germline ends. This CDR3 has 10 residues. The germline V gene encodes CDR1 SNHLY and CDR2 FYNNEI. The chain's CDR3 is CASSLNEQFF. The CDR3 region has the DNA TGTGCCAGCAGTCTCAATGAGCAGTTCTTC.

This clone has more than one count but fewer than ten. This chain's CDR3 is CASSLGQGNGQPQHF. The CDR3 DNA follows: TGTGCCAGCAGCTTGGGACAGGGAAATGGTCAGCCCCAGCATTTT. The chain is built from TRBV7-2 and TRBJ1-5, with TRBD1 identical over 9 bases. Germline V CDR1 and CDR2: SGHTA, FQGNSA. There are 15 residues in the CDR3. Germline trimming cut 3 bases from V and 6 bases from J; bases unmatched to any gene: 6.

This chain uses TRBV15 with TRBJ2-3; D is unresolved. The V gene's germline CDR1 is LNHNV and CDR2 YYDKDF (reference sequence). The CDR3 has 15 residues. Deletions cut 1 base from V and 1 base from J, with 9 bases between. The CDR3 reads CATSRVVLGTDTQYF. The CDR3 region has the DNA TGTGCCACCAGCAGAGTGGTGTTGGGCACAGATACGCAGTATTTT.

This clone was found a few times. This chain uses TRBV30 with TRBJ2-1; D may match TRBD1 or TRBD2 (7 bases each). V gave up 1 base and J gave up 13 bases, with 26 bases separating them. The CDR3 contains 16 residues. Per germline, CDR1 GTSNPN and CDR2 SVGIG (reference sequence). CDR3 DNA sequence: TGTGCCTGGAGTGAAGGGGGCGGGAGTCCGGCGTTGGAACAGTTCTTC. It is translated as CAWSEGGGSPALEQFF. Drawing the rest from reference TRBV30 and TRBJ2-1, the complete variable domain is SQTIHQWPATLVQPVGSPLSLECTVEGTSNPNLYWYRQAAGRGLQLLFYSVGIGQISSEVPQNLSASRPQDRQFILSSKKLLLSDSGFYLCAWSEGGGSPALEQFFGPGTRLTVL.

This chain uses TRBV19 with TRBJ2-4, with 7 bases identical to TRBD1. The germline gives CDR1 LNHDA, CDR2 SQIVND (reference sequence). This CDR3 is built from 15 residues. The V and J ends lost 5 bases and 0 bases, in that order; junction bases with no gene match: 4. CDR3 sequence: CASSDPGGAKNIQYF. The CDR3, as DNA: TGTGCCAGTAGTGACCCAGGGGGAGCCAAAAACATTCAGTACTTC. Using reference TRBV19 and TRBJ2-4 for the parts outside the CDR3, the full variable domain is DGGITQSPKYLFRKEGQNVTLSCEQNLNHDAMYWYRQDPGQGLRLIYYSQIVNDFQKGDIAEGYSVSREKKESFPLTVTSAQKNPTAFYLCASSDPGGAKNIQYFGAGTRLSVL.

J is TRBJ2-7 and V is TRBV4-3, with D hard to call. This CDR3 is built from 17 residues. CDR1 and CDR2 (germline): LGHNA, YSLEER. V was pared by 0 bases and J by 0 bases, with 15 bases between. This CDR3 reads CASSQEFAAWSSYEQYF. The CDR3 bases are TGCGCCAGCAGCCAAGAGTTTGCGGCGTGGAGCTCCTACGAGCAGTACTTC.

This chain links TRBV5-1 with TRBJ1-2; no clear D. V gave up 0 bases and J gave up 8 bases, with 11 bases separating them. The CDR3 is 13 residues long. In germline, CDR1 is SGHRS, CDR2 YFSETQ. The CDR3 nucleotides are TGCGCCAGCAGCTTGGTTCGGGATCGGGGCTACACCTTC. Amino acids: CASSLVRDRGYTF.

This clone has more than one count but fewer than ten. The chain is built from TRBV30 and TRBJ1-3; no reliable D call. Trimming cost V 3 bases and J 0 bases, with 15 bases left between them. Germline-derived CDR1 and CDR2 are GTSNPN and SVGIG (reference sequence). The length of the CDR3 is 16 residues. The CDR3 DNA reads TGTGCCTGGAGAGGTCCGGAGGGAATCTCTGGAAACACCATATATTTT. Its protein is CAWRGPEGISGNTIYF.

The gene calls are TRBV7-9 and TRBJ2-5; D may be TRBD1 (5 bases). V was trimmed by 1 base and J by 5 bases, leaving 20 bases between them. Germline V gives CDR1 SEHNR, CDR2 FQNEAQ (reference sequence). The CDR3 is made up of 17 amino acids. The CDR3 sequence is CASSLEVSGLRVETQYF. The DNA for the CDR3 is TGTGCCAGCAGCTTAGAAGTTTCGGGTCTCAGGGTGGAGACCCAGTACTTC.

This clone has only a few counts. V gene TRBV15 combines with J gene TRBJ2-1; 7 bases are shared with TRBD1. In germline, CDR1 is LNHNV, CDR2 YYDKDF (reference sequence). V was clipped by 7 bases and J by 9 bases; unmatched bases: 9. The CDR3 runs 13 residues. The CDR3 DNA reads as TGTGCCACCAACCGGGACAGTATTGGTGAGCAGTTCTTC. This translates into CATNRDSIGEQFF. The entire variable domain, with the rest obtained from reference TRBV15 and TRBJ2-1, is as follows: DAMVIQNPRYQVTQFGKPVTLSCSQTLNHNVMYWYQQKSSQAPKLLFHYYDKDFNNEADTPDNFQSRRPNTSFCFLDIRSPGLGDTAMYLCATNRDSIGEQFFGPGTRLTVL.